This T cell receptor (beta chain) was sequenced in a study of identical twins. CDR1 is SGHTA, CDR2 FQGTGA, per germline. The CDR3 extends over 13 amino acids. V gave up 5 bases and J gave up 0 bases, with 7 bases separating them. TCRdb ran MiXCR on the 5' RACE reads and lists one entry per CDR3 protein. The sample has roughly 500,000 distinct CDR3 sequences, approximately 22% seen once. This clonotype was seen more than once but under ten times. A further study also used this sample, focusing on T cells expressing NK-cell markers. From that paper: Most of the eight sequenced donors were HCMV-seropositive; one was seronegative.

The receptor's source is a woman aged 18-29 years in good health. The sample was CD4+ T cells sorted from blood. V gene TRBV7-3 combines with J gene TRBJ1-1; no reliable D call. The CDR3 protein is CASSNQMNTEAFF. CDR3 DNA: TGTGCCAGCAGCAATCAGATGAACACTGAAGCTTTCTTT. Looking up the rest from reference TRBV7-3 and TRBJ1-1 gives the full variable domain: GAGVSQTPSNKVTEKGKYVELRCDPISGHTALYWYRQSLGQGPEFLIYFQGTGAADDSGLPNDRFFAVRPEGSVSTLKIQRTERGDSAVYLCASSNQMNTEAFFGQGTRLTVV.